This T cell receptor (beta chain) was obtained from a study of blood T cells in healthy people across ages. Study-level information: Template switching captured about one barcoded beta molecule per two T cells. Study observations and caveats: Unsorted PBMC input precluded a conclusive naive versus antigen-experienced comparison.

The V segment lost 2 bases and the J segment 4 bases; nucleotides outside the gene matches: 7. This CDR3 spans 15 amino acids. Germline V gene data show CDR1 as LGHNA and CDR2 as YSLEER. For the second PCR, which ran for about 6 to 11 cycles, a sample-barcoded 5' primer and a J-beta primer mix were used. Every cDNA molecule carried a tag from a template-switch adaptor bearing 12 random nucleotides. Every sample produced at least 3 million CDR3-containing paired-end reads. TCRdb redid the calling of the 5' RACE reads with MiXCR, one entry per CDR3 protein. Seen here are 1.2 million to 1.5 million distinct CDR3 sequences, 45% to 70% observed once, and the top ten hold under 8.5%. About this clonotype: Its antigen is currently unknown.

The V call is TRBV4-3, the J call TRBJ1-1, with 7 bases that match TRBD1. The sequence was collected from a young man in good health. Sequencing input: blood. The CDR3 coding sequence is TGCGCCAGCAGCCAATACAGGGGATCGGCCACTGAAGCTTTCTTT. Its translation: CASSQYRGSATEAFF.